The present T cell receptor (beta chain) was sequenced within a study of control samples from healthy donors and cancer patients. The table lists this clone with a count of one. TCRdb's table, derived via immunoSEQ multiplex PCR, lists solely in-frame clones and lacks some. The top ten clones hold roughly 2.1% of a sample with 130,000 or so clones, about 92% of them seen once. Per the germline V gene, CDR1 is SNHLY and CDR2 is FYNNEI. The J segment lost 4 bases and the V segment lost 7 bases, leaving 5 bases of the junction unmatched. This CDR3 has 13 amino acids. The TCR originated in a woman aged 45-59 years in good health. This sequence joins TRBV2 and TRBJ2-5; 8 bases fit TRBD2. Sequencing input: blood. CDR3 in DNA: TGTGCCAGCACGGTGGGACTAGGAGAGACCCAGTACTTC. This sequence encodes CASTVGLGETQYF.